A selection of T cell receptor beta chains follows, all from one sample in a study of T cells in Graves' hyperthyroidism and ophthalmopathy. TCRdb re-analysed the multiplex PCR reads in MiXCR, keeping a single row per CDR3 protein. Of hundreds of thousands of distinct CDR3 sequences in the sample, roughly 24% were seen once. The sample consisted of blood. Source of these receptors: a woman aged 25 to 39 with Graves' ophthalmopathy. Each CDR3 is given with its conserved first and last residue. D genes are given only for firm matches. Only some rows state a clone size, as once, few, many or a class for expanded clones.

clone_size,v_call,j_call,d_call,cdr3_nt,cdr3_aa
many,TRBV12-3/TRBV12-4,TRBJ1-5,.,TGTGCCAGCAGGCTCGGGACGGTTGGCAATCAGCCCCAGCATTTT,CASRLGTVGNQPQHF
many,TRBV13,TRBJ2-2,TRBD2,TGTGCCAGCGGACTAGCGGGGGCCATGCTGGAGCTGTTTTTT,CASGLAGAMLELFF
many,TRBV27,TRBJ2-7,.,TGTGCCAGCAGAAGGGGGGCCTTCTACGAGCAGTACTTC,CASRRGAFYEQYF
many,TRBV4-2,TRBJ1-1,.,TGTGCCAGCAGCCAAGTAGCGGGAATCGAAGCTTTCTTT,CASSQVAGIEAFF
.,TRBV2,TRBJ1-1,.,TGTGCCACCCCGTCAGAGATGAACACTGAAGCTTTCTTT,CATPSEMNTEAFF
many,TRBV6-2/TRBV6-3,TRBJ2-5,.,TGTGCCAGCAGTTACGGCGGGGTGCTGTACCAAGAGACCCAGTACTTC,CASSYGGVLYQETQYF
few,TRBV12-3/TRBV12-4,TRBJ1-2,.,TGTGCCAGCAGACGCTCCGGGGCGGGGGGCGATGGCTACACCTTC,CASRRSGAGGDGYTF
.,TRBV5-1,TRBJ2-7,.,TGCGCCAGCAGCTTGGTAGGTCAGAGGAGCTCCTACGAGCAGTACTTC,CASSLVGQRSSYEQYF
.,TRBV19,TRBJ2-7,.,TGTGCCAGTAGTATTGAGGCGGGCTTACCCTACGAGCAGTACTTC,CASSIEAGLPYEQYF
many,TRBV6-5,TRBJ1-2,TRBD1,TGTGCCAGCAGTTACTCCCAGGGGGATGGCTACACCTTC,CASSYSQGDGYTF
few,TRBV15,TRBJ1-2,TRBD1,TGTGCCACCAGCAGAGATGGGACAGGGGACTATGGCTACACCTTC,CATSRDGTGDYGYTF
.,TRBV28,TRBJ2-7,.,TGTGCCAGCAGGCGGGCCACCTACGAGCAGTACTTC,CASRRATYEQYF
many,TRBV12-3/TRBV12-4,TRBJ1-2,.,TGTGCCAGCAGACAGACGGCTAACTATGGCTACACCTTC,CASRQTANYGYTF
.,TRBV28,TRBJ1-5,TRBD1,TGTGCCAGCAGTCCCACCAGGGGGCAGTGGAATCAGCCCCAGCATTTT,CASSPTRGQWNQPQHF
.,TRBV12-3/TRBV12-4,TRBJ1-1,.,TGTGCCAGCAGTCCGCACAGGGCGAACACTGAAGCTTTCTTT,CASSPHRANTEAFF
.,TRBV27,TRBJ2-5,TRBD1,TGTGCCAGCAGTACCCGCCTGCGAGGGGGCTTAGAGACCCAGTACTTC,CASSTRLRGGLETQYF
many,TRBV6-1,TRBJ2-7,.,TGTGCCAGCAGTGGGCGGGCTAAAGCCTACGAGCAGTACTTC,CASSGRAKAYEQYF
many,TRBV2,TRBJ2-7,.,TGTGCCAGCAGAGGACCGACCGTCTACGAGCAGTACTTC,CASRGPTVYEQYF
.,TRBV5-1,TRBJ2-2,.,TGCGCCAGCAGCTTGCAGGGGCAGGCCGGGGAGCTGTTTTTT,CASSLQGQAGELFF
.,TRBV10-3,TRBJ2-7,TRBD1,TGTGCCATCAGGTGGACAGGGGCTGGCGAGCAGTACTTC,CAIRWTGAGEQYF
.,TRBV6-5,TRBJ1-5,.,TGTGCCAGCAGTTCACGCCCGCTTCAAGAACATCAGCCCCAGCATTTT,CASSSRPLQEHQPQHF
many,TRBV7-9,TRBJ2-7,.,TGTGCCAGCAGCACCACCTGCGAGCAGTACTTC,CASSTTCEQYF
many,TRBV7-2,TRBJ2-7,.,TGTGCCAGCAGCTTTGGGGGCATAGAGTACGAGCAGTACTTC,CASSFGGIEYEQYF
many,TRBV20-1,TRBJ1-2,TRBD1,TGCAGTGCTAGTAATTTAAGACAGGGAGTCGGGTATGGCTACACCTTC,CSASNLRQGVGYGYTF
many,TRBV20-1,TRBJ1-1,.,TGCAGTGCCTCGACGGTGAACACTGAAGCTTTCTTT,CSASTVNTEAFF
few,TRBV12-3/TRBV12-4,TRBJ1-4,.,.,CASSPRWGTGNEKPFF
many,TRBV4-2,TRBJ1-2,.,TGTGCCAGCAGCCAAGATTTGGGACAAAACTATGGCTACACCTTC,CASSQDLGQNYGYTF
few,TRBV5-6,TRBJ2-7,.,TGTGCCAGCAGCTTGGCAAGAGGGAACGAGCAGTACTTC,CASSLARGNEQYF
few,TRBV2,TRBJ1-3,.,TGTGCCAGCAGTGACACCGGGACATTTGGAAACACCATATATTTT,CASSDTGTFGNTIYF
few,TRBV12-3/TRBV12-4,TRBJ2-2,.,TGTGCCAGCAGTTTCTTTACTAGGTTAGCGAACACCGGGGAGCTGTTTTTT,CASSFFTRLANTGELFF
.,TRBV6-1,TRBJ2-7,.,TGTGCCACCGGGGACACGAAAAACTACGAGCAGTACTTC,CATGDTKNYEQYF
few,TRBV30,TRBJ1-3,.,TGTGCCTGGAGTGTACACAGCTCTGGAAACACCATATATTTT,CAWSVHSSGNTIYF
few,TRBV29-1,TRBJ1-1,.,TGCAGCGTTGAAGATCCAGGCGCGGTTAGCGCTGAAGCTTTCTTT,CSVEDPGAVSAEAFF
.,TRBV27,TRBJ2-7,TRBD1,TGTGCCAGCACGATGGGACAGTTTACCTACGAGCAGTACTTC,CASTMGQFTYEQYF
many,TRBV10-3,TRBJ2-5,.,TGTGCCATCAGTGAGTCGAGGAATCTCCAAGAGACCCAGTACTTC,CAISESRNLQETQYF
many,TRBV20-1,TRBJ1-2,TRBD1,TGCAGTGCTCCGCCGGGACAGTATGGCTACACCTTC,CSAPPGQYGYTF
.,TRBV29-1,TRBJ2-7,TRBD1,TGCAGCGTTGCCGTACAGGGGGCCTCGGAGCAGTACTTC,CSVAVQGASEQYF
many,TRBV11-1,TRBJ2-2,TRBD2,TGTGCCAGCAGCTTAACGGGGGGGCAAACCGGGGAGCTGTTTTTT,CASSLTGGQTGELFF
many,TRBV6-1,TRBJ1-2,TRBD1,TGTGCCAGCAGTCGTTTAGCGGACAGGGAGAACTATGGCTACACCTTC,CASSRLADRENYGYTF
many,TRBV6-2/TRBV6-3,TRBJ2-7,.,TGTGCCAGCAGTTCTTGGGACGAGCAGTACTTC,CASSSWDEQYF
many,TRBV20-1,TRBJ1-5,TRBD1,TGCAGTGCTACAAGGACAGGGTTCAATCAGCCCCAGCATTTT,CSATRTGFNQPQHF
many,TRBV6-2/TRBV6-3,TRBJ2-5,TRBD2,TGTGCCAGCAGTTACACAGGACTAGCGGGGGGGCCGGGGCAAGAGACCCAGTACTTC,CASSYTGLAGGPGQETQYF
many,TRBV6-1,TRBJ1-6,.,TGTGCCAGCAGTGAATTAGCCCACAACTCCAATTCACCCCTCCACTTT,CASSELAHNSNSPLHF
.,TRBV20-1,TRBJ1-2,TRBD1,TGCAGTGCTAGAGTGGGGACAGGGGTACACACCTTC,CSARVGTGVHTF
.,TRBV6-2/TRBV6-3,TRBJ1-2,.,TGTGCCAGCAGTTACGAACAGGGAGGGGGCTACACCTTC,CASSYEQGGGYTF
few,TRBV18,TRBJ2-4,.,TGTGCCAGCTCACCGACTTCGACAGTGGGAAACATTCAGTACTTC,CASSPTSTVGNIQYF
many,TRBV28,TRBJ1-4,.,TGTGCCAGCAAGGGCAGGGTGCGTGAAAAACTGTTTTTT,CASKGRVREKLFF
many,TRBV10-1,TRBJ2-7,TRBD1,TGCGCCAGCAGTGAAGGCGACAGGGGCTACGAGCAGTACTTC,CASSEGDRGYEQYF
many,TRBV6-1,TRBJ2-7,.,TGTGCCAGCCAAACCCAGCGGAGCTCCTACGAGCAGTACTTC,CASQTQRSSYEQYF
many,TRBV7-9,TRBJ2-7,.,TGTGCCAGCAGCCCCAACCACCCCGGGACATTCTCCTACGAGCAGTACTTC,CASSPNHPGTFSYEQYF
many,TRBV6-5,TRBJ1-2,.,TGTGCCAGCAGTTACTCGAGATCGGTGACACAAGGGCACACCTTC,CASSYSRSVTQGHTF
many,TRBV5-1,TRBJ1-3,.,TGCGCCAGCAGCTTGGGAGCGAACCCAGGCGGAAACACCATATATTTT,CASSLGANPGGNTIYF
many,TRBV11-2,TRBJ2-5,TRBD2,TGTGCCAGCAGCTTAGACTCGTTGGCTAGCGGGGGTAAAGAGACCCAGTACTTC,CASSLDSLASGGKETQYF
many,TRBV12-5,TRBJ1-2,.,TGTGCTAGTGGTTCCCCCCGTGGCTACACCTTC,CASGSPRGYTF
many,TRBV6-1,TRBJ1-3,.,TGTGCCAGCGGAACAGGGATCCCCCCTGGAAACACCATATATTTT,CASGTGIPPGNTIYF
many,TRBV9,TRBJ1-2,.,TGTGCCAGCAGCTCTCAGGGATTTAACTATGGCTACACCTTC,CASSSQGFNYGYTF
.,TRBV6-1,TRBJ2-4,.,TGTGCCAGCAGTGTCATGAAGCTAGCCAAAAACATTCAGTACTTC,CASSVMKLAKNIQYF
.,TRBV5-1,TRBJ1-6,.,TGCGCCAGCAGCTTGATGGGGGAATTCAATTCACCCCTCCACTTT,CASSLMGEFNSPLHF
.,TRBV10-3,TRBJ2-7,.,TGTGCCATCAAAACGAAGCTCTTCTCCTACGAGCAGTACTTC,CAIKTKLFSYEQYF
.,TRBV6-1,TRBJ1-1,TRBD1,TGTGCCAGCAGTGGTCAGACAGGGTTGATTGAAGCTTTCTTT,CASSGQTGLIEAFF